These 20 T cell receptor beta chains were sequenced from one sample in a study of response to subunit inactivated influenza vaccine (dated 2018 in TCRdb). Libraries were constructed by RT-PCR. The sequencing machine was an Illumina HiSeq 2500. TCRdb reworked the public reads: Q25 trimming with fastp, MiXCR clone assembly, productive beta chains retained. CDR3 protein duplicates are merged, each entry listing the most common genes and DNA. This sample comprises about 310,000 distinct CDR3 sequences, just over 20% of them detected only once. The top ten hold roughly a tenth of the sample. This sample comprised PBMCs from blood, obtained less than 22 months after vaccination. The receptors derive from a man between 50 and 75 years old who received an inactivated influenza vaccine. Donor details come from another sample of the same person, matched by shared clones.

The V call is TRBV4-1, the J call TRBJ2-7; no definite D call. This CDR3 is built from 15 residues. Trimming removed 0 bases at V and 3 bases at J, with 12 bases between. CDR1 and CDR2 (germline): MGHRA, YSYEKL. The CDR3 nucleotides are TGCGCCAGCAGCCAAGATCCTGCAGGATACTACGAGCAGTACTTC. Its translation is CASSQDPAGYYEQYF.

The rearrangement uses TRBV6-1 and TRBJ1-5; 7 bases match TRBD1. The CDR3 loop spans 16 amino acids. V was clipped by 8 bases and J by 1 base; unmatched bases: 11. The V gene's germline CDR1 is MNHNS and CDR2 SASEGT. CDR3 DNA: TGTGCCAGCGCTTTCCGGCGGGGACAGAGCAATCAGCCCCAGCATTTT. This translates into CASAFRRGQSNQPQHF.

This clonotype was observed a few times. This sequence joins TRBV6-2 or TRBV6-3 and TRBJ2-7, with no clear D. V was pared by 3 bases and J by 0 bases, with 15 bases between. This CDR3 is built from 16 residues. Germline-derived CDR1 and CDR2 are MNHEY and SVGEGT. CDR3 loop: CASSYRPRRSSYEQYF. The CDR3 region has the DNA TGTGCCAGCAGTTATCGACCGAGAAGGTCCTCCTACGAGCAGTACTTC.

This clonotype was detected only a few times. CDR3 loop: CASSLLEKLFF. DNA of the CDR3: TGTGCCAGCAGTCTATTGGAAAAACTGTTTTTT. V and J are TRBV28 and TRBJ1-4; no reliable D call. Trimming took off 5 bases at V and 8 bases at J, with 6 bases between the two ends. The germline CDR1 and CDR2 sequences are MDHEN and SYDVKM. The CDR3 spans 11 residues.

This clonotype was counted a few times. The chain recombines TRBV19 with TRBJ2-1; the D gene is possibly TRBD1 (5 bases). Trimming shortened V by 6 bases and J by 4 bases, and 16 bases separated the two germline ends. Germline values: CDR1 LNHDA, CDR2 SQIVND (reference sequence). The CDR3 runs 15 residues. The CDR3 reads CASRLGRGEYNEQFF. The CDR3 bases are TGTGCCAGTAGGCTGGGAAGGGGCGAGTACAATGAGCAGTTCTTC.

In its sample, this clonotype was seen a few times. The rearrangement links TRBV15 to TRBJ1-2, with 9 nucleotides matching TRBD1. CDR1 is LNHNV and CDR2 is YYDKDF in the germline V gene (reference sequence). The junction had 10 bases not matched to a gene; V was cut back by 3 bases and J by 8 bases. The CDR3 has 15 amino acids. For the CDR3, the DNA is TGTGCCACCAGCAGGGACCGGGACAGGGTGATAGGCTACACCTTC. It encodes CATSRDRDRVIGYTF. Based on the CDR3 plus reference TRBV15 and TRBJ1-2, the full variable domain is DAMVIQNPRYQVTQFGKPVTLSCSQTLNHNVMYWYQQKSSQAPKLLFHYYDKDFNNEADTPDNFQSRRPNTSFCFLDIRSPGLGDTAMYLCATSRDRDRVIGYTFGSGTRLTVV.

This chain joins TRBV6-2 or TRBV6-3 and TRBJ1-1; 7 nucleotides line up with TRBD1. With V trimmed by 6 bases and J by 11 bases, 6 bases remained unmatched. CDR1 and CDR2 (germline): MNHEY, SVGEGT. The CDR3 contains 11 residues. CDR3 loop: CASRFGQVAFF. CDR3 nucleotides: TGTGCCAGCAGGTTCGGACAGGTGGCTTTCTTT.

This clonotype showed up just a few times. The V gene is TRBV6-6, the J gene TRBJ1-1, with a possible D match to TRBD1 (5 bases). Trimming shortened V by 6 bases and J by 8 bases, and 13 bases separated the two germline ends. This CDR3 comprises 12 residues. The germline V gene has CDR1 MNHNY and CDR2 SVGAGI (reference sequence). In DNA, the CDR3 is TGTGCCAGCAGGTTTCTAAGGGGAGAAGCTTTCTTT. Encoded protein: CASRFLRGEAFF.

This rearrangement joins TRBV29-1 to TRBJ1-2, with 9 bases fitting TRBD1. Trimming took 6 bases from V and 5 from J; bases not matched to a gene: 16. Germline V gives CDR1 SQVTM, CDR2 ANQGSEA. CDR3 length: 16 residues. CDR3 sequence (DNA): TGCAGCGTCGACACGCCCTCCTCTGGGACAGGGTATGGCTACACCTTC. Amino acid sequence: CSVDTPSSGTGYGYTF.

This chain links TRBV11-2 with TRBJ1-1, with 10 bases matching TRBD1. The CDR3 is 14 amino acids. The ends lost 5 bases at V and 4 bases at J; junction bases unmatched: 4. Germline-derived CDR1 and CDR2 are SGHAT and FQNNGV. Here the CDR3 DNA reads TGTGCCAGCAGCCGGGGACAGGGGCTCACTGAAGCTTTCTTT. As protein: CASSRGQGLTEAFF.

V and J are TRBV2 and TRBJ2-2; unclear D gene. CDR1 and CDR2 (germline): SNHLY, FYNNEI. This CDR3 region has 14 residues. V was trimmed by 5 bases and J by 1 base, leaving 8 bases between them. As DNA, the CDR3 is TGTGCCAGCAGTTCGGGTCTGAACACCGGGGAGCTGTTTTTT. It yields the protein CASSSGLNTGELFF.

This clonotype was seen more than once but under ten times. This chain connects TRBV6-1 to TRBJ2-2; D is unclear. CDR1 is MNHNS, CDR2 SASEGT, per germline. The V end lost 6 bases, the J end lost 0 bases, and 11 bases lay between the germline ends. The CDR3 covers 15 residues. This CDR3 is CASSQPNANTGELFF. The CDR3 DNA sequence: TGTGCCAGCAGCCAACCAAACGCGAACACCGGGGAGCTGTTTTTT.

The CDR3 is CASSQDYGRVYGYTF. For the CDR3, the DNA is TGCGCCAGCAGCCAAGACTACGGGCGGGTCTATGGCTACACCTTC. The chain carries TRBV4-1 and TRBJ1-2; D unclear. The V gene's germline CDR1 is MGHRA and CDR2 YSYEKL. This CDR3 spans 15 amino acids. V was trimmed by 0 bases and J by 4 bases, leaving 12 bases between them.

This clonotype was found a few times. V and J are TRBV4-2 and TRBJ1-5, with 10 positions matching TRBD1. Per the germline V gene, CDR1 is LGHNA and CDR2 is YNFKEQ. The V gene end was trimmed by 0 bases and the J gene end by 1 base; junction bases not matched to a gene: 3. The CDR3 spans 17 residues. The DNA of the CDR3 is TGTGCCAGCAGCCAAGATCCGGACAGGGGGAGCAATCAGCCCCAGCATTTT. This sequence encodes CASSQDPDRGSNQPQHF.

The CDR3 sequence: CASSFPSSNEQFF. CDR3 sequence (DNA): TGTGCCAGCAGCTTTCCTAGCAGCAATGAGCAGTTCTTC. The chain links TRBV6-1 to TRBJ2-1; D perhaps matches TRBD2 (5 bases). The V end lost 6 bases, the J end lost 6 bases, and 12 bases lay between the germline ends. The CDR3 is 13 amino acids. Per the germline V gene, CDR1 is MNHNS and CDR2 is SASEGT.

V is TRBV20-1 and J is TRBJ2-3; maybe TRBD2 (5 bases). Germline assignment: CDR1 DFQATT and CDR2 SNEGSKA (reference sequence). This CDR3 comprises 14 residues. Trimming took off 5 bases at V and 1 base at J, with 13 bases between the two ends. CDR3 region: CSAQTLSGTDTQYF. The CDR3 DNA reads as TGCAGTGCTCAGACTCTTAGCGGCACAGATACGCAGTATTTT.

This clonotype was detected many times. This chain connects TRBV24-1 to TRBJ1-2, with a weak D call TRBD1 (5 bases). The germline V and J ends were trimmed by 2 bases and 5 bases, with 17 bases remaining between them. Germline-derived CDR1 and CDR2 are KGHDR and SFDVKD. This CDR3 has 16 amino acids. CDR3 nucleotides: TGTGCCACCAGTGATTCGGACGCGAAGGGGATGTATGGCTACACCTTC. Protein product: CATSDSDAKGMYGYTF.

V gene TRBV5-1 combines with J gene TRBJ2-5, with 7 bases lining up with TRBD1. V was clipped by 3 bases and J by 5 bases; unmatched bases: 4. CDR3 size: 13 residues. Germline CDR1 SGHRS, CDR2 YFSETQ. CDR3 amino acids: CASSSRGLETQYF. The CDR3 nucleotides read TGCGCCAGCAGCTCGAGGGGGCTGGAGACCCAGTACTTC.

The table lists this clonotype with a few counts. V gene TRBV7-9 combines with J gene TRBJ2-1; possible D gene TRBD1, 6 bases. The V end lost 1 base, the J end lost 2 bases, and 15 bases lay between the germline ends. Germline loops: CDR1 SEHNR, CDR2 FQNEAQ (reference sequence). The length of the CDR3 is 17 residues. DNA of the CDR3: TGTGCCAGCAGCTTAGGGGAGAACAGGGTTACCTACAATGAGCAGTTCTTC. Translating gives CASSLGENRVTYNEQFF.

Only a few counts were recorded for this clonotype. V usage is TRBV29-1 and J usage is TRBJ2-2; D is unresolved. Trimming pared 5 bases from V and 2 bases from J, leaving 9 bases between. CDR3 length: 13 residues. Germline V gene sequence: CDR1 SQVTM, CDR2 ANQGSEA. CDR3 sequence: CSVLRSNTGELFF. In nucleotides, the CDR3 is TGCAGCGTTCTGCGGTCCAACACCGGGGAGCTGTTTTTT.